The next 8 T cell receptor beta chains were all read from a single sample in a study of CD8+ T cells in alopecia areata. The authors extracted RNA and reverse transcribed it into cDNA as the sequencing template. Some clones are missing from TCRdb's copy, which holds only in-frame ones; the method was immunoSEQ multiplex PCR. The repertoire holds 200,000 to 250,000 clones, with about 53% as singletons. This sample comprised CD4+ T cells sorted from blood, obtained at week 0. The source is a human donor with alopecia areata.

The genes are TRBV29-1 and TRBJ2-7; D is possibly TRBD1 (5 bases). Germline assignment: CDR1 SQVTM and CDR2 ANQGSEA. V lost 6 bases and J 3 bases, leaving 12 bases between the germline ends. This CDR3 has 12 residues. The CDR3 region is CSVGSRGYEQYF. For the CDR3, the DNA is TGCAGCGTCGGAAGTAGGGGCTACGAGCAGTACTTC.

This clone was seen a handful of times. The chain carries TRBV30 and TRBJ2-1, with no clear D. V was pared by 0 bases and J by 8 bases, with 8 bases between. The CDR3 consists of 12 residues. The germline V gene encodes CDR1 GTSNPN and CDR2 SVGIG (reference sequence). The CDR3 DNA sequence: TGTGCCTGGAGTGTGGACGCATATGAGCAGTTCTTC. It yields the protein CAWSVDAYEQFF.

The gene calls are TRBV30 and TRBJ2-2; TRBD2 matches 16 bases. CDR3 length equals 19 residues. V was clipped by 3 bases and J by 7 bases; unmatched bases: 14. Germline lookup yields CDR1 GTSNPN and CDR2 SVGIG (reference sequence). This chain's CDR3 is CAWSPQGLAGGFRNGELFF. CDR3 in DNA: TGTGCCTGGAGCCCACAGGGACTAGCGGGAGGGTTCAGGAACGGGGAGCTGTTTTTT.

This chain links TRBV4-1 with TRBJ2-1; D unclear. The CDR3 runs 15 residues. Germline loops: CDR1 MGHRA, CDR2 YSYEKL. V lost 0 bases and J 0 bases, leaving 6 bases between the germline ends. The CDR3 DNA follows: TGCGCCAGCAGCCAAGAAAAGCTCTCCTACAATGAGCAGTTCTTC. Protein product: CASSQEKLSYNEQFF.

This clone was seen a few times. This chain uses TRBV2 with TRBJ1-2, with 7 bases matching TRBD1. The CDR3 covers 18 residues. Germline lookup yields CDR1 SNHLY and CDR2 FYNNEI. Trimming cost V 2 bases and J 0 bases; bases outside gene matches: 12. CDR3 protein: CASSEYGDRATTNYGYTF. The CDR3 DNA reads TGTGCCAGCAGTGAATATGGAGACAGGGCGACGACTAACTATGGCTACACCTTC.

The genes are TRBV5-8 and TRBJ2-7; 7 bases line up with TRBD2. This CDR3 is built from 16 residues. Per germline, CDR1 SGHTS and CDR2 YDEGEE. V shed 0 bases, J shed 1 base, and the junction held 7 bases outside the gene matches. The CDR3 nucleotides are TGTGCCAGCAGCTTGGCGGGAGGACCTCAATCCTACGAGCAGTACTTC. Protein product: CASSLAGGPQSYEQYF.

J is TRBJ1-5 and V is TRBV6-1; D is perhaps TRBD1 (6 bases). CDR3 length: 15 amino acids. Germline CDR1 reads MNHNS; CDR2 reads SASEGT. With 4 bases removed from V and 1 base from J, the gap between germline ends came to 11 bases. This CDR3 is CASSGQGTSNQPQHF. CDR3 DNA sequence: TGTGCCAGCAGTGGTCAGGGGACGAGCAATCAGCCCCAGCATTTT.

The rearrangement uses TRBV9 and TRBJ2-7; 8 bases line up with TRBD1. In germline, CDR1 is SGDLS, CDR2 YYNGEE. The CDR3 sequence is 14 residues long. V lost 4 bases and J lost 2; bases outside the gene matches: 5. CDR3 nucleotides: TGTGCCAGCAGCACCGGACAGGGAACCTACGAGCAGTACTTC. Translating gives CASSTGQGTYEQYF.